This TCR beta chain emerged from a study of T-cell memory formation after mild COVID-19. The germline V gene encodes CDR1 SQVTM and CDR2 ANQGSEA. With V trimmed by 8 bases and J by 1 base, 5 bases remained unmatched. This CDR3 is 13 amino acids long. TCRdb reprocessed the 5' RACE reads with MiXCR, giving one entry per CDR3 protein. Among over 120,000 distinct CDR3 sequences, approximately 21% were seen once, and the ten largest hold about 2%. The sample comprised PBMCs or a T cell subset sorted from them (not recorded which). The rearrangement uses TRBV29-1 and TRBJ2-3; 8 bases align to TRBD2. The receptor's source is an adult woman who had mild COVID-19 (a few samples of this study predate the infection). Cell type and time point are not known. The CDR3 DNA follows: TGCAGCCTTAAACTAGCGGGCACAGATACGCAGTATTTT. It yields the protein CSLKLAGTDTQYF.